The rows below give T cell receptor beta chains drawn from one sample of a study of identical twins' blood T cells. TCRdb processed the 5' RACE reads anew with MiXCR; each CDR3 protein has one entry. The sample has a few hundred thousand distinct CDR3 sequences; about 28% are singletons. The sequenced sample was PBMCs. These receptors came from a woman between 18 and 49 years old in good health. Each CDR3 is given with its conserved first and last residue. Part of the rows lack a size; the others show once, few, many or a class for expanded clones.

>many|TRBV7-9
CASTPFSGTTKNTEAFF
>few|TRBV3-1
CASGAYNSPLHF
>few|TRBV9
CASSVDSGGRNEQFF
>-|TRBV24-1
CATCDSTGPSSYNEQFF
>-|TRBV7-2
CASSLRYRVGNQPQHF
>few|TRBV30
CAWSFGGGRTEAFF
>-|TRBV10-3
CAISPPDTEHGNTIYF
>few|TRBV7-9
CASSLEVWGPGYTF
>few|TRBV20-1
CSASTPDYNEQFF
>-|TRBV12-3/TRBV12-4
CASSLVRRGLAGGRYEQFF
>-|TRBV7-9
CASNSGRVSNQPQHF
>many|TRBV20-1
CSAPGQGTGNTIYF
>few|TRBV6-5
CASSYSHRVAEAFF
>-|TRBV12-3/TRBV12-4
CASGLGLLVRFF
>once|TRBV14
CASSQELRTDTQYF
>-|TRBV24-1
CAVQGRNTGELFF
>-|TRBV11-2
CASSDTRRGQYF
>few|TRBV12-5
CASAFGLAEANEQFF
>-|TRBV29-1
CSVEERGETQYF
>-|TRBV7-9
CASSLLGTGASPLHF
>-|TRBV20-1
CSARAGTAIGYTF